These T cell receptor beta chains were read from a single sample in a study of PD-L1 blockade in urothelial cancer. The repertoire was sequenced with immunoSEQ multiplex PCR; TCRdb's copy has only in-frame clones and lacks some. The sample includes 40,000 to 50,000 clones, around 85% seen only once; the top ten take around 9.3%. Sequences were derived from PBMCs, sampled around atezolizumab (anti-PD-L1) treatment. The source of these receptors is a man between 60 and 70 years old with urothelial cancer. CDR3s include the opening cysteine and the closing phenylalanine or tryptophan. Fields, in order: clone size, J gene, V gene, D gene, CDR3 protein, CDR3 DNA. A D gene is named only where the DNA matches it firmly. Size is omitted from some rows. Given values are once, few, many or a class for expanded clones.

clone size: NA; J gene: TRBJ1-2; V gene: TRBV7-9; D gene: NA; CDR3 protein: CASNAEDRANYGYTF; CDR3 DNA: TGTGCCAGCAACGCGGAGGACAGAGCTAACTATGGCTACACCTTC
clone size: NA; J gene: TRBJ1-6; V gene: TRBV18; D gene: TRBD1; CDR3 protein: CASSETGGYSPLHF; CDR3 DNA: TGTGCCAGCTCAGAGACAGGGGGTTATTCACCCCTCCACTTT
clone size: NA; J gene: TRBJ1-3; V gene: TRBV28; D gene: TRBD1; CDR3 protein: CASSSSGGGNTIYF; CDR3 DNA: TGTGCCAGCAGTTCGTCAGGGGGCGGAAACACCATATATTTT
clone size: NA; J gene: TRBJ2-7; V gene: TRBV5-1; D gene: TRBD1; CDR3 protein: CASSLVGQGPYF; CDR3 DNA: TGCGCCAGCAGCTTGGTGGGACAGGGACCGTACTTC
clone size: NA; J gene: TRBJ2-7; V gene: TRBV6-6; D gene: NA; CDR3 protein: CASSYSQGFYEQYF; CDR3 DNA: TGTGCCAGCAGTTACTCTCAGGGTTTCTACGAGCAGTACTTC
clone size: NA; J gene: TRBJ1-5; V gene: TRBV30; D gene: NA; CDR3 protein: CAWSVPGPGNQPQHF; CDR3 DNA: TGTGCCTGGAGTGTACCAGGGCCGGGCAATCAGCCCCAGCATTTT
clone size: NA; J gene: TRBJ2-3; V gene: TRBV7-9; D gene: NA; CDR3 protein: CASSFGQTSADTQYF; CDR3 DNA: TGTGCCAGCAGTTTTGGACAGACAAGCGCAGATACGCAGTATTTT
clone size: NA; J gene: TRBJ2-3; V gene: TRBV10-2; D gene: NA; CDR3 protein: CASSESTLRDTQYF; CDR3 DNA: TGCGCCAGCAGTGAGTCGACTCTGAGAGATACGCAGTATTTT
clone size: few; J gene: TRBJ2-5; V gene: TRBV11-3; D gene: TRBD2; CDR3 protein: CASSLTTSGETQYF; CDR3 DNA: TGTGCCAGCAGCTTAACGACTAGCGGGGAGACCCAGTACTTC
clone size: NA; J gene: TRBJ2-5; V gene: TRBV7-7; D gene: TRBD1; CDR3 protein: CASSYRTGGETQYF; CDR3 DNA: TGTGCTAGCAGCTACAGGACAGGGGGGGAGACCCAGTACTTC
clone size: NA; J gene: TRBJ2-7; V gene: TRBV11-3; D gene: NA; CDR3 protein: CASSSPQTYEQYF; CDR3 DNA: TGTGCCAGCAGCTCCCCACAAACCTACGAGCAGTACTTC
clone size: NA; J gene: TRBJ2-3; V gene: TRBV30; D gene: TRBD1; CDR3 protein: CAWRDRGADTQYF; CDR3 DNA: TGTGCCTGGAGGGACAGGGGAGCAGATACGCAGTATTTT
clone size: NA; J gene: TRBJ2-7; V gene: TRBV6-6; D gene: TRBD2; CDR3 protein: CASSYSVAGGPYEQYF; CDR3 DNA: TGTGCCAGCAGTTACTCGGTAGCGGGGGGGCCCTACGAGCAGTACTTC
clone size: NA; J gene: TRBJ1-5; V gene: TRBV18; D gene: NA; CDR3 protein: CASSPGLSQPQHF; CDR3 DNA: TGTGCCAGCTCACCAGGACTGAGTCAGCCCCAGCATTTT
clone size: NA; J gene: TRBJ2-6; V gene: TRBV7-9; D gene: NA; CDR3 protein: CASSLVVLGVGANVLTF; CDR3 DNA: TGTGCCAGCAGCTTAGTCGTGCTCGGGGTTGGGGCCAACGTCCTGACTTTC
clone size: NA; J gene: TRBJ2-2; V gene: TRBV4-1; D gene: NA; CDR3 protein: CASSQAGGRVGELFF; CDR3 DNA: TGCGCCAGCAGCCAAGCCGGGGGGCGGGTCGGGGAGCTGTTTTTT
clone size: NA; J gene: TRBJ2-3; V gene: TRBV5-1; D gene: TRBD1; CDR3 protein: CASSLDGQGARDTQYF; CDR3 DNA: TGCGCCAGCAGCTTGGATGGGCAGGGGGCGCGTGATACGCAGTATTTT
clone size: NA; J gene: TRBJ2-3; V gene: TRBV7-2; D gene: TRBD1; CDR3 protein: CASSLEGTGGGTQYF; CDR3 DNA: TGTGCCAGCAGCTTAGAGGGGACAGGGGGAGGTACGCAGTATTTT
clone size: NA; J gene: TRBJ1-4; V gene: TRBV30; D gene: TRBD1; CDR3 protein: CAWSVTGTDEKLFF; CDR3 DNA: TGTGCCTGGAGTGTGACAGGGACAGATGAAAAACTGTTTTTT
clone size: NA; J gene: TRBJ1-1; V gene: TRBV7-9; D gene: NA; CDR3 protein: CASSFQGPTEAFF; CDR3 DNA: TGTGCCAGCAGCTTTCAGGGGCCCACTGAAGCTTTCTTT
clone size: once; J gene: TRBJ1-4; V gene: TRBV30; D gene: NA; CDR3 protein: CAWSEQVATNEKLFF; CDR3 DNA: TGTGCCTGGAGTGAGCAAGTTGCAACTAATGAAAAACTGTTTTTT
clone size: NA; J gene: TRBJ2-1; V gene: TRBV5-1; D gene: NA; CDR3 protein: CASSYGGGHYNEQFF; CDR3 DNA: TGCGCCAGCAGCTATGGGGGGGGCCATTACAATGAGCAGTTCTTC
clone size: NA; J gene: TRBJ2-3; V gene: TRBV9; D gene: TRBD2; CDR3 protein: CASSVDFGEGPTDTQYF; CDR3 DNA: TGTGCCAGCAGCGTAGATTTTGGGGAGGGCCCCACAGATACGCAGTATTTT
clone size: NA; J gene: TRBJ1-5; V gene: TRBV5-5; D gene: NA; CDR3 protein: CASSQQVSNQPQHF; CDR3 DNA: TGTGCCAGCAGTCAACAGGTTAGCAATCAGCCCCAGCATTTT
clone size: NA; J gene: TRBJ2-1; V gene: TRBV7-2; D gene: TRBD2; CDR3 protein: CASRLAGGSYNEQFF; CDR3 DNA: TGTGCCAGCAGGTTAGCGGGGGGCTCCTACAATGAGCAGTTCTTC
clone size: NA; J gene: TRBJ1-5; V gene: TRBV2; D gene: TRBD1; CDR3 protein: CASSGQGDQPQHF; CDR3 DNA: TGTGCCAGCAGTGGACAGGGGGATCAGCCCCAGCATTTT
clone size: NA; J gene: TRBJ2-1; V gene: TRBV6-5; D gene: NA; CDR3 protein: CASSYEGVPYNEQFF; CDR3 DNA: TGTGCCAGCAGTTACGAGGGGGTCCCCTACAATGAGCAGTTCTTC
clone size: NA; J gene: TRBJ1-6; V gene: TRBV9; D gene: TRBD1; CDR3 protein: CASSARQGVGSPLHF; CDR3 DNA: TGTGCCAGCAGCGCCAGACAGGGGGTTGGTTCACCCCTCCACTTT
clone size: few; J gene: TRBJ1-4; V gene: TRBV4-2; D gene: NA; CDR3 protein: CASSQVKGNEKLFF; CDR3 DNA: TGTGCCAGCAGCCAAGTTAAGGGGAATGAAAAACTGTTTTTT
clone size: NA; J gene: TRBJ1-6; V gene: TRBV4-3; D gene: TRBD1; CDR3 protein: CASKGQGDSPLHF; CDR3 DNA: TGCGCCAGCAAAGGGCAGGGGGATTCACCCCTCCACTTT